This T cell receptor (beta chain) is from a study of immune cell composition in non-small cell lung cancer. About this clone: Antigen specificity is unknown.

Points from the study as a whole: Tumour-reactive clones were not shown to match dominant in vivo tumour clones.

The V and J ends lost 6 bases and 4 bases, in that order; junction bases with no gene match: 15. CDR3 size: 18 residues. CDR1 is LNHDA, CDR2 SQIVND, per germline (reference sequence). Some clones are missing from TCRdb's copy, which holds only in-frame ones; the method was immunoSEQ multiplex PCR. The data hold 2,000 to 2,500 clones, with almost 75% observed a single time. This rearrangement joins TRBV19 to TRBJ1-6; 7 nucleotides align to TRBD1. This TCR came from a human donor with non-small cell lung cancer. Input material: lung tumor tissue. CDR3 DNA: TGTGCCAGTAGCCAAATCCTAACAGGGGTAGGTTATAATTCACCCCTCCACTTT. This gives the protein CASSQILTGVGYNSPLHF. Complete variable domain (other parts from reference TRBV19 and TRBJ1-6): DGGITQSPKYLFRKEGQNVTLSCEQNLNHDAMYWYRQDPGQGLRLIYYSQIVNDFQKGDIAEGYSVSREKKESFPLTVTSAQKNPTAFYLCASSQILTGVGYNSPLHFGNGTRLTVT.